The rows below give T cell receptor beta chains drawn from one sample of a study of blood T cell repertoires in COVID-19. Profiled with immunoSEQ multiplex PCR; TCRdb holds only in-frame clones, not every one. The sample has 100,000 to 150,000 clones, roughly 80% seen once. Sequenced input: peripheral blood. The receptors come from a man in his 60s with acute or convalescent COVID-19. Each CDR3 is given with its conserved first and last residue. D genes are given only for firm matches.

v_call	j_call	d_call	cdr3_aa
TRBV7-2	TRBJ2-5	TRBD2	CASSLVVGSGETQYF
TRBV12-5	TRBJ2-7	.	CASRSEGSSYEQYF
TRBV14	TRBJ2-2	TRBD1	CASSTRQGANTGELFF
TRBV11-2	TRBJ2-2	.	CASSLERETGELFF
TRBV3-1/TRBV3-2	TRBJ1-2	TRBD1	CASSGTGTDGYTF
TRBV5-1	TRBJ2-1	.	CASRTEGGTSYNEQFF
TRBV14	TRBJ1-1	.	CASSQGRLPNTEAFF
TRBV4-1	TRBJ1-4	TRBD1	CASSQDGGQGATNEKLFF
TRBV18	TRBJ2-1	TRBD1	CASGAGGPKDEQFF
TRBV24-1	TRBJ2-7	.	CGQPSETGSYEQYF
TRBV6-4	TRBJ1-3	.	CASSEQPGNTIYF
TRBV7-3	TRBJ2-3	TRBD2	CASSSRGGELTDTQYF
TRBV7-7	TRBJ2-5	.	CASARAGGRQETQYF
TRBV6-5	TRBJ2-2	.	CASKLSGPNTGELFF
TRBV14	TRBJ2-7	TRBD1	CASSPRQGYEQYF
TRBV9	TRBJ2-1	TRBD2	CASSVQSSGRYNEQFF
TRBV24-1	TRBJ2-1	TRBD1	CATSGPTRQGALDEQFF
TRBV10-3	TRBJ1-5	.	CAISDLAGNQPQHF
TRBV2	TRBJ1-5	.	CASSNRQARNQPQHF
TRBV5-6	TRBJ1-2	.	CASSPQGNSGNYGYTF
TRBV19	TRBJ2-2	TRBD1	CASRGGNTGELFF
TRBV19	TRBJ2-1	.	CASSIPGVDEQFF
TRBV3-1/TRBV3-2	TRBJ2-7	.	CASSQETGESLYEQYF
TRBV28	TRBJ1-2	.	CASKEGAGYTF
TRBV30	TRBJ2-3	.	CAWSVDKGGTDTQYF
TRBV7-2	TRBJ1-2	.	CASSLLVSNYGYTF
TRBV14	TRBJ2-7	TRBD1	CASSQVGRTGILRYEQYF
TRBV5-1	TRBJ1-3	TRBD1	CASSSRTGDGNTIYF
TRBV12-3/TRBV12-4	TRBJ1-1	.	CASSLRAPEAFF
TRBV5-6	TRBJ1-1	.	CASSWVRLENTEAFF
TRBV11-1	TRBJ2-3	TRBD1	CASSEQGRSTDTQYF
TRBV2	TRBJ1-1	.	CASRVWGQDTEAFF
TRBV27	TRBJ2-3	.	CASSSYASVSTDTQYF
TRBV7-8	TRBJ2-4	TRBD1	CASSLTGGKNIQYF
TRBV4-2	TRBJ2-2	.	CASSQEGGLNTGELFF
TRBV7-3	TRBJ2-1	TRBD2	CASSPGRSSYNEQFF
TRBV9	TRBJ2-5	TRBD2	CASSPTGLAGGETQYF
TRBV9	TRBJ1-1	.	CASSPNPLGRNTEAFF
TRBV20-1	TRBJ1-5	.	CSASRTVDQPQHF
TRBV27	TRBJ2-7	TRBD1	CASSLSRDRSYEQYF
TRBV5-4	TRBJ2-1	TRBD1	CASSLGQGRNSYNEQFF
TRBV24-1	TRBJ2-1	TRBD1	CATRGQGVTYNEQFF
TRBV21-1	TRBJ1-4	.	CASSPVCEKLFF
TRBV11-2	TRBJ2-3	TRBD2	CASSLGLDTDTQYF
TRBV9	TRBJ1-1	.	CASSLGGSTEAFF
TRBV7-9	TRBJ2-7	.	CASSSQGYEQYF
TRBV7-6	TRBJ2-7	.	CASSRFQNGEQYF
TRBV9	TRBJ1-3	.	CASSVDPTSSGNTIYF
TRBV7-2	TRBJ2-1	TRBD2	CASSNLAGGYYGDEQFF
TRBV29-1	TRBJ1-1	.	CSVAMDGGGTEAFF
TRBV5-1	TRBJ2-3	.	CASSLVAVDTDTQYF
TRBV6-5	TRBJ1-1	.	CASTTVNTEAFF
TRBV28	TRBJ2-7	.	CASSFQNYEQYF
TRBV27	TRBJ2-5	.	CASSEHKTQYF
TRBV6-5	TRBJ1-1	.	CASRRGDTEAFF
TRBV15	TRBJ1-4	TRBD1	CATSGRDRGFVGFEKLFF
TRBV14	TRBJ1-2	.	CASSQVVNYGYTF
TRBV5-5	TRBJ1-2	TRBD1	CASRQGYYGYTF